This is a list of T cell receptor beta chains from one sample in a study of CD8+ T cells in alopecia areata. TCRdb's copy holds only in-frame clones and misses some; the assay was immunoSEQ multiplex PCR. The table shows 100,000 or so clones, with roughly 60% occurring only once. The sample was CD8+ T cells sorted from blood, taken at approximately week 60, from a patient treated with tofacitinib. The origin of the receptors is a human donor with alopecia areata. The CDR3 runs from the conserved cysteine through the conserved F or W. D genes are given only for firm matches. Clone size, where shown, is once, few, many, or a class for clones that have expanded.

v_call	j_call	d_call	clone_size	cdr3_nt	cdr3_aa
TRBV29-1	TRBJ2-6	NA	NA	TGCAGCGTTGAAGATCAAAAAGGTCTCCCCTCTGGGACCAACGTCCTGACTTTC	CSVEDQKGLPSGTNVLTF
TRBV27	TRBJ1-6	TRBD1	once	TGTGCCAGCAAGGAGGGACAGGGGGTCGGCTCCTATAATTCACCCCTCCACTTT	CASKEGQGVGSYNSPLHF
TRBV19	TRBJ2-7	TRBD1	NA	TGTGCCAGTAGTGCCGGACAGGGCTTTGCATACGAGCAGTACTTC	CASSAGQGFAYEQYF
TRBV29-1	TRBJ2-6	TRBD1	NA	TGCAGCGTTGAAGACCGGGACAGAGACTCTGGGGCCAACGTCCTGACTTTC	CSVEDRDRDSGANVLTF
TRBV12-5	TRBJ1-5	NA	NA	TGTGCTAGTGGCCTCCCTAATCAGCCCCAGCATTTT	CASGLPNQPQHF
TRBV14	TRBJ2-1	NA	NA	TGTGCCAGCAGCCTAAAGACCTATATCGGTGAGCAGTTCTTC	CASSLKTYIGEQFF
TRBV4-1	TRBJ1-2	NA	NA	TGCGCCAGCAGCCAAGATCGGGGGGACTATGGCTACACCTTC	CASSQDRGDYGYTF
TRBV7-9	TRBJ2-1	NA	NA	TGTGCCAGCAGCTACTCCAGATCCTACAATGAGCAGTTCTTC	CASSYSRSYNEQFF
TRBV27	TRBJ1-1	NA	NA	TGTGCCAGCAGACTCGGGACTGGGAACACTGAAGCTTTCTTT	CASRLGTGNTEAFF
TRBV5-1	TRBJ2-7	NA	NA	TGCGCCAGCAGCCTTACTCCAAGGGGGTACGAGCAGTACTTC	CASSLTPRGYEQYF
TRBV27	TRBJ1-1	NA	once	TGTGCCAGCAGTTTATCTCCAGGGACGGGTACTGAAGCTTTCTTT	CASSLSPGTGTEAFF
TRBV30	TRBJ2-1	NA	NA	TGTGCCTGGAGGAGCATCAGCGGAGAAACTTACAATGAGCAGTTCTTC	CAWRSISGETYNEQFF
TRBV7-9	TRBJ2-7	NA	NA	TGTGCCAGCACCGAGAACTACGAGCAGTACTTC	CASTENYEQYF
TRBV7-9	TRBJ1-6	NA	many	TGTGCCAGCAGCTCTCATGAAGAGAGGGGCTCTAATTCACCCCTCCACTTT	CASSSHEERGSNSPLHF
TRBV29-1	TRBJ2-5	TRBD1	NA	TGCAGCGTTCGGTACTGGGACAGAGATCAAGAGACCCAGTACTTC	CSVRYWDRDQETQYF